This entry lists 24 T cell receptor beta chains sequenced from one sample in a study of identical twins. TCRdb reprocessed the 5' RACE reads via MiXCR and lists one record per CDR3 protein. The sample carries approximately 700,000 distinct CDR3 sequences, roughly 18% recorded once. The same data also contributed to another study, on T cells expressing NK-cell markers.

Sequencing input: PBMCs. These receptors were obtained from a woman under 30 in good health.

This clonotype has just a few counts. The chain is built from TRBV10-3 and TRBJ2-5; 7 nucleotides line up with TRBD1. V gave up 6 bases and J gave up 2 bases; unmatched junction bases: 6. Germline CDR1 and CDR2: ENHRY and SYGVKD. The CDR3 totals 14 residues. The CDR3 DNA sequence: TGTGCCATCAGCCATCAGACAGGGCAAGAGACCCAGTACTTC. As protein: CAISHQTGQETQYF.

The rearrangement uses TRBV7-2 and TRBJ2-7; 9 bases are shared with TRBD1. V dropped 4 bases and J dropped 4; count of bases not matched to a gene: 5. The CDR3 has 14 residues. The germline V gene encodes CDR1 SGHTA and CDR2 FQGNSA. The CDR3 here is CASSSQTGGYEQYF. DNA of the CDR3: TGTGCCAGCAGCTCCCAGACAGGGGGGTACGAGCAGTACTTC.

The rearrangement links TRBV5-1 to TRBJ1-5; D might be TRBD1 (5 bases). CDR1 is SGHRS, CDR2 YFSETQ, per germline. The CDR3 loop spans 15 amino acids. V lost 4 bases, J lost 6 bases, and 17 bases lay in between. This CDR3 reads CASSPSGAGGQPQHF. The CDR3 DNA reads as TGCGCCAGCAGCCCCTCCGGGGCCGGGGGTCAGCCCCAGCATTTT.

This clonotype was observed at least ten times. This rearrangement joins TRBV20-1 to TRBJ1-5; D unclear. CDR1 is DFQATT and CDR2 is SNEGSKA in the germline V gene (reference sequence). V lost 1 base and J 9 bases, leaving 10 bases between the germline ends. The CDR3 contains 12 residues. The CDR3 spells CSARGVGGPQHF. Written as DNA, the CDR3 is TGCAGTGCTAGAGGGGTAGGCGGGCCCCAGCATTTT.

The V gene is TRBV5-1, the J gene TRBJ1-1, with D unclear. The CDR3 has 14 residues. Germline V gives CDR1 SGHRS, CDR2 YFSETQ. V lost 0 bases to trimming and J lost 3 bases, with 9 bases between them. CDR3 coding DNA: TGCGCCAGCAGCTTGGGCGGGGAGTACACTGAAGCTTTCTTT. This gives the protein CASSLGGEYTEAFF.

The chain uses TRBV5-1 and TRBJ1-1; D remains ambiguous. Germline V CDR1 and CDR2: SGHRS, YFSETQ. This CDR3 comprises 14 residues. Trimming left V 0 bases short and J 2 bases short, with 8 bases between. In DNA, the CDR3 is TGCGCCAGCAGCTTGGTTATGGGAAACACTGAAGCTTTCTTT. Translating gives CASSLVMGNTEAFF.

The CDR3 nucleotides read TGTGCCAGCAGTTTGGGAACAGGGCGCTTGACTGAAGCTTTCTTT. This sequence encodes CASSLGTGRLTEAFF. The V and J genes are TRBV12-3 or TRBV12-4 and TRBJ1-1; perhaps TRBD1 as D (6 bases). V was shortened by 3 bases and J by 5 bases, with 16 bases between the two germline ends. This CDR3 region has 15 residues.

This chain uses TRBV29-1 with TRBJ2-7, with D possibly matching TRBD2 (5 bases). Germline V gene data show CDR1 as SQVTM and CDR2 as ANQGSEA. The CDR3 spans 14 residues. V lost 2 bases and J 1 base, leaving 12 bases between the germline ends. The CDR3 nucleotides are TGCAGCGTTGAACCCCCGGGGAATTCCTACGAGCAGTACTTC. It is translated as CSVEPPGNSYEQYF.

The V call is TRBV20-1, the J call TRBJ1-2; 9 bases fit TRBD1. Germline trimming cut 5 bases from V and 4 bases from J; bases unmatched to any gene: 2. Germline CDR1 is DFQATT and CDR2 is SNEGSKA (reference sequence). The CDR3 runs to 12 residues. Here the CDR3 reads CSAPGQGYGYTF. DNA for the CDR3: TGCAGTGCTCCGGGACAGGGCTATGGCTACACCTTC.

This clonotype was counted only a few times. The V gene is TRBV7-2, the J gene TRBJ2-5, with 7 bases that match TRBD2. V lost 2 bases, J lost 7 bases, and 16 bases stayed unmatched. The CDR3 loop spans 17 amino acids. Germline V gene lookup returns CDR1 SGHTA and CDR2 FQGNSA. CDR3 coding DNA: TGTGCCAGCAGCTTACGCCGGCGCGGACTAGTGGGAGGGACCCAGTACTTC. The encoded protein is CASSLRRRGLVGGTQYF.

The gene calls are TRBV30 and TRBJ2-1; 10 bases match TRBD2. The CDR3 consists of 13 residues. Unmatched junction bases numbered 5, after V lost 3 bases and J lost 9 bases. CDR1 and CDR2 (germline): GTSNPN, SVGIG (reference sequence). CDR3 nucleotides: TGTGCCTGGAGGCCTAGCGGGAGAGGTGAGCAGTTCTTC. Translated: CAWRPSGRGEQFF.

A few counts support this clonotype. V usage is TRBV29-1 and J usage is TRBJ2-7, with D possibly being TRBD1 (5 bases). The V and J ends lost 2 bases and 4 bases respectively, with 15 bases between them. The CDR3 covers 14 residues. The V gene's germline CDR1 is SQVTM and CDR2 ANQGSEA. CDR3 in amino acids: CSVEPGQGGYEQYF. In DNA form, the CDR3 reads TGCAGCGTTGAACCCGGGCAGGGCGGTTACGAGCAGTACTTC.

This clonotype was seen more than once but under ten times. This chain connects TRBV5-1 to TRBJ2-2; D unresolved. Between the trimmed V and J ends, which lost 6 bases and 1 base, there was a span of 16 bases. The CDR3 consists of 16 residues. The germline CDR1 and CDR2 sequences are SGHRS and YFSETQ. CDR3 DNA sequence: TGCGCCAGCACCATCTCCGTAGGGATGAACACCGGGGAGCTGTTTTTT. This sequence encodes CASTISVGMNTGELFF. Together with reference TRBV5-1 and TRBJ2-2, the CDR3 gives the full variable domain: KAGVTQTPRYLIKTRGQQVTLSCSPISGHRSVSWYQQTPGQGLQFLFEYFSETQRNKGNFPGRFSGRQFSNSRSEMNVSTLELGDSALYLCASTISVGMNTGELFFGEGSRLTVL.

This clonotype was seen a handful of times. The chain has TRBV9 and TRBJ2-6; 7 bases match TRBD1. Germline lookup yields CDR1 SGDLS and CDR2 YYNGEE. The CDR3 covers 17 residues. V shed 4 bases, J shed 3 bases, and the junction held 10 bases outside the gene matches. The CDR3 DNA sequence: TGTGCCAGCAGCCCCCGACAGGGTAGGTATGGGGCCAACGTCCTGACTTTC. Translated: CASSPRQGRYGANVLTF.

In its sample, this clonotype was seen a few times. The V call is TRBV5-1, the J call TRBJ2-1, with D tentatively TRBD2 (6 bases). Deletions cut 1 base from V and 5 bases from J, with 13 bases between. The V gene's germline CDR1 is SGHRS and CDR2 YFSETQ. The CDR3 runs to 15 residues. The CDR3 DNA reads TGCGCCAGCAGCTTGCGGCCAGGCGGGAACAATGAGCAGTTCTTC. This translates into CASSLRPGGNNEQFF.

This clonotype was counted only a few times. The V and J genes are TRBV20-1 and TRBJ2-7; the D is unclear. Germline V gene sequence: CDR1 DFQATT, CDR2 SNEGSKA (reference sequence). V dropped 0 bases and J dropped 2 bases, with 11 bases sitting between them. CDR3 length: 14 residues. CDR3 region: CSARDLNYPYEQYF. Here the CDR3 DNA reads TGCAGTGCTAGAGATTTGAATTATCCCTACGAGCAGTACTTC.

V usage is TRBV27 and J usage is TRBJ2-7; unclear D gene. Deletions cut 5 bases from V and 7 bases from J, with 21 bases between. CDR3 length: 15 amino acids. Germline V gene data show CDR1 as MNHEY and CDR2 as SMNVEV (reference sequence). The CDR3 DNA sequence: TGTGCCAGCAGTGCTCACAATCCCTCCAGTTGGGAGCAGTACTTC. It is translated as CASSAHNPSSWEQYF.

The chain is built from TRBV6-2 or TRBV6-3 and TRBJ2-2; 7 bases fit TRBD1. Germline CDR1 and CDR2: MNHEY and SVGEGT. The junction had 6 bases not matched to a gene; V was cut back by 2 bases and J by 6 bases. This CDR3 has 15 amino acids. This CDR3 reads CASSYRGTVPGELFF. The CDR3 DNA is TGTGCCAGCAGTTACCGAGGGACAGTCCCCGGGGAGCTGTTTTTT.

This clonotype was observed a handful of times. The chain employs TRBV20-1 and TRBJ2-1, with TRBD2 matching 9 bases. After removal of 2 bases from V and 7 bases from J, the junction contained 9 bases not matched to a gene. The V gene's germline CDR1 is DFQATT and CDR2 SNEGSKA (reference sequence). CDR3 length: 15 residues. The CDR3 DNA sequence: TGCAGTGCTAGAATCAGCCTAGCGGGGAGGAATGAGCAGTTCTTC. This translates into CSARISLAGRNEQFF.

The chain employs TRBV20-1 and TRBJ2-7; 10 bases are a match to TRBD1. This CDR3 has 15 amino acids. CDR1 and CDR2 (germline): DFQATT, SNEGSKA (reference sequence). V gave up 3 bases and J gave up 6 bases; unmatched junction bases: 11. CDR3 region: CSASATAGQGSEQYF. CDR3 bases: TGCAGTGCTAGTGCTACCGCGGGACAGGGGTCCGAGCAGTACTTC.

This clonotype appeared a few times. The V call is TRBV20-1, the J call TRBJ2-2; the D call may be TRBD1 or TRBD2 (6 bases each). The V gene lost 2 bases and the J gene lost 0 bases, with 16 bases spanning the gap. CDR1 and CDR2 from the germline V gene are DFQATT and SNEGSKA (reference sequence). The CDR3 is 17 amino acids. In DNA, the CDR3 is TGCAGTGCTAGAATCGGAGGGGGGCGGTCGAACACCGGGGAGCTGTTTTTT. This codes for CSARIGGGRSNTGELFF.

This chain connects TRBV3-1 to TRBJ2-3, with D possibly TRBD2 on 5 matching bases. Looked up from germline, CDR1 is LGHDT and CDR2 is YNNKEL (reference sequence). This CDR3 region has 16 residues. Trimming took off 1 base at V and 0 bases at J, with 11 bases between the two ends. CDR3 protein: CASSQAASRSTDTQYF. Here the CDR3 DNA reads TGTGCCAGCAGCCAAGCGGCTAGCAGAAGCACAGATACGCAGTATTTT.

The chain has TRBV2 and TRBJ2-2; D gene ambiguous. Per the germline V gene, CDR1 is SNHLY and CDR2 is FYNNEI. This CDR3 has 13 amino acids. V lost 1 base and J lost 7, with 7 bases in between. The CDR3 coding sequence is TGTGCCAGCAGTGAAGACTTGCTCGGGGAGCTGTTTTTT. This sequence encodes CASSEDLLGELFF.

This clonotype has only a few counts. CDR3 residues: CASSFHGGKLSYEQYF. CDR3 nucleotides: TGTGCCAGCAGTTTTCATGGAGGGAAGTTATCCTACGAGCAGTACTTC. The chain carries TRBV27 and TRBJ2-7; tentative D call: TRBD2 (6 bases). V lost 3 bases and J lost 1, with 16 bases in between. Germline values: CDR1 MNHEY, CDR2 SMNVEV (reference sequence). There are 16 residues in the CDR3.